The rows below give T cell receptor beta chains drawn from one sample of a study of CD4 and CD8 cells across lung adenocarcinoma regions. MiXCR was run by TCRdb on the PCR reads, yielding one entry per CDR3 protein. Here the sample spans over 5,500 distinct CDR3 sequences, around 48% being singletons. The sequenced sample consisted of CD8+ T cells from the center of a lung tumor. These receptors all stem from a female donor with lung adenocarcinoma. The CD4 and CD8 labels of this study may be unreliable. The conserved cysteine and the conserved F or W are not part of the CDR3 here. A D gene is named only where the DNA matches it firmly.

V gene	D gene	CDR3 protein
TRBV20-1	NA	SARDGITLYEQY
TRBV6-4	NA	ASSDGDGDEQY
TRBV12-3/TRBV12-4	NA	AGLGGAPQETQY
TRBV6-1	TRBD2	ASSEGASGSGRLF
TRBV6-1	NA	ASRAGTAVSTDAQY
TRBV6-5	NA	ASSLLMNTGELF
TRBV6-1	NA	ASSRRDGTDTQY
TRBV11-3	TRBD2	ASSLGGASGSRLYNEQY
TRBV7-2	NA	ASSKTNYEQY
TRBV6-5	NA	ASSYSPGPATDTQY
TRBV6-2/TRBV6-3	NA	PSRYSRLSTKDIQY
TRBV12-3/TRBV12-4	NA	ASSSPYEQY
TRBV10-3	TRBD1	AGGPQGCGQDTQY
TRBV11-1	TRBD2	ASSLTSGSGEQF
TRBV6-1	NA	ASSRTIEAF
TRBV6-4	TRBD2	ASSDTGGSTDTQY
TRBV6-5	NA	ASSPGEAGELF
TRBV12-3/TRBV12-4	TRBD2	ASNPSTSGGKF
TRBV7-2	NA	ASSLAGRSGANDLT
TRBV7-2	TRBD2	ASSRGLGLGETQY